This TCR beta chain appears in the sequencing data of a study of T cells in Graves' hyperthyroidism and ophthalmopathy (dated by TCRdb to between 2018 and 2021). At the level of the whole study: TCR V-J signatures able to tell the groups apart were searched for in a discovery cohort of 100 patients, of whom around 42 had Graves' ophthalmopathy and 55 to 60 had stable Graves' hyperthyroidism. Prospective prediction of ophthalmopathy was tested in an independent validation cohort of fewer than 20 hyperthyroidism patients and 17 patients who later progressed to ophthalmopathy. In about 6 Graves' hyperthyroidism patients, the study also compared T-cell repertoires from thyroid tissue with T-cell repertoires from blood. For training and testing, the 100 or so patients in the discovery cohort were randomly divided in a 7:3 ratio. After blood sampling, hyperthyroidism patients were treated with methimazole at a starting dose of 30 mg daily, and ophthalmopathy patients were treated with high-dose intravenous methylprednisolone. The paper reports TCR Vbeta CDR3 sequencing of 130 to 150 peripheral blood samples: approximately 41 ophthalmopathy, roughly 80 hyperthyroidism and some 17 progressor patients.

Inclusive of the bounding cysteine and phenylalanine, the CDR3 is 15 residues long. Only CDR3 DNA is held: 45 bases, read in frame from base 1. From the germline V gene, CDR1 is SGHDN and CDR2 is FVKESK. At the junction V is shortened by 4 bases and J by 2 bases; bases outside the gene matches: 6. TCR beta CDR3 regions were amplified from RNA transcripts. For the first round of RT-PCR on the TCR CDR3, the HTBI primer set was used together with the Qiagen OneStep RT-PCR kit. A second multiplex PCR round built the libraries, followed by size selection and purification. Libraries were sequenced paired-end with 100 bp reads on an Illumina HiSeq2000. Per the original workflow: SOAPnuke was used to process the raw data, with reads discarded if the reads contained adapters or uncalled bases, had a mean Phred below 15, or lacked an exact constant-primer or identifier match. COPE v1.2.5 was used to merge the high-quality paired reads, and each unique nucleotide sequence was defined as a clonotype. MiTCR v1.1 was used to align the clonotypes against IMGT TRBV, TRBD and TRBJ reference segments. Analysis was restricted to V-J combinations with a frequency above 0.0001, which covered roughly 99% of repertoires. The TCS score was defined as the ratio of F50 (clonal expansion) to E x V (chaos), calculated using BLOSUM62-based TCRdist between CDR3 peptides within each V-J. Welch's t-statistics and random forest reduced 500 to 550 V-J features to 13, which were used in a naive Bayes classifier (R e1071). The similarity between thyroid and blood repertoires was quantified using the Morisita-Horn index. TCRdb applied fastp at Q25 and MiXCR to the public reads, then kept only in-frame beta chains. Rows are combined by CDR3 protein, so each entry shows the most common genes and DNA. Here the V and J calls rest on TCRdb's processing, not on the authors' analysis. The sample yields 480,000 or so distinct CDR3 sequences; 46% were counted once. The ten biggest clones cover about 43% of the sample.

What the authors observed across the whole study: During validation, the model predicted progression to ophthalmopathy a median of roughly six months ahead of onset, with roughly 65% sensitivity and 72.22% specificity. A 13 V-J signature model separated ophthalmopathy from stable hyperthyroidism, with roughly 88% sensitivity and about 81% specificity in cross-validation and 80%/75% in testing. Most expanded thyroid clonotypes (frequency above 0.001) were also detected in blood, suggesting blood repertoires may reflect thyroid immune responses. Sample size was not statistically predetermined, and blinding of investigators to group allocation was not performed.

Patients with uncontrolled infections, other autoimmune diseases, pregnancy or lactation were excluded. Clinical symptoms, serum thyroxine and TRAb, thyroid ultrasound, and orbital computed tomography formed the basis for the diagnoses. Total RNA was extracted using Trizol reagent, and RNA quality was assessed on an Agilent 2100 Bioanalyzer. Remarks on this clonotype: This receptor's antigen is unknown. No quality values exist for individual bases; no much larger clone is one base distant.

The receptor was isolated from an adult woman with Graves' disease, either hyperthyroidism or ophthalmopathy (not recorded which). The sample taken for sequencing was peripheral blood or thyroid tissue (not recorded which). The V and J genes are TRBV14 and TRBJ2-7; 9 nucleotides in the junction match TRBD1. For the CDR3, the sequence is CASSPFGQGTYEQYF. The DNA is TGTGCCAGCAGCCCATTTGGACAGGGGACCTACGAGCAGTACTTC.